This TCR beta chain emerged from a study of blood T cell repertoires in COVID-19. Study as a whole: COVID-19 samples collected from the United States, Italy and Spain covered acute and convalescent phases.

This CDR3 is 17 amino acids long. Some clones are missing from TCRdb's copy, which holds only in-frame ones; the method was immunoSEQ multiplex PCR. The sample holds about 100,000 clones, 91% seen once. Sequencing was performed on peripheral blood. The chain combines TRBV12-1 with TRBJ2-1; the table's D call TRBD2 went unverified against the DNA. TRBV12-1 is marked as a pseudogene. The sequence was obtained from a human donor in a cohort sampled during active COVID-19. The CDR3 nucleotides read TGTGCCAGCAGCTCTGCCCCGGGGACTAGCATTAACAATGAGCAGTTCTTC. It yields the protein CASSSAPGTSINNEQFF.